The 20 T cell receptor beta chains reported below all come from one sample, sequenced in a study of blood T cell repertoires in COVID-19. TCRdb's table, derived via immunoSEQ multiplex PCR, lists solely in-frame clones and lacks some. The sample lists roughly 66,000 clones; roughly 82% were seen once. The source material was peripheral blood. The receptor set was obtained from a man aged 60 to 75 with acute or convalescent COVID-19.

This rearrangement joins TRBV7-2 to TRBJ1-2, with D hard to call. V dropped 2 bases and J dropped 8 bases, with 15 bases sitting between them. The V gene's germline CDR1 is SGHTA and CDR2 FQGNSA. There are 14 residues in the CDR3. CDR3 sequence: CASSLLRGSGGYTF. CDR3 bases: TGTGCCAGCAGCTTATTACGGGGTTCTGGGGGCTACACCTTC.

This clone was counted a few times. The chain couples TRBV7-9 to TRBJ1-1; D is unclear. V was pared by 4 bases and J by 0 bases, with 9 bases between. CDR3 length equals 14 residues. The germline CDR1 and CDR2 sequences are SEHNR and FQNEAQ (reference sequence). The CDR3 region is CASSSIEMNTEAFF. As DNA, the CDR3 is TGTGCCAGCAGCTCTATAGAAATGAACACTGAAGCTTTCTTT.

V gene TRBV19 combines with J gene TRBJ1-4; TRBD1 agrees at 10 bases. J was trimmed by 8 bases and V by 6 bases; bases with no gene match: 12. This CDR3 is built from 16 residues. CDR1 is LNHDA, CDR2 SQIVND, per germline (reference sequence). The CDR3 reads CASSRSAGTGAEKLFF. The CDR3 DNA sequence: TGTGCCAGTAGCAGATCCGCCGGGACAGGGGCCGAAAAACTGTTTTTT. Filled out from reference TRBV19 and TRBJ1-4, the complete variable domain reads DGGITQSPKYLFRKEGQNVTLSCEQNLNHDAMYWYRQDPGQGLRLIYYSQIVNDFQKGDIAEGYSVSREKKESFPLTVTSAQKNPTAFYLCASSRSAGTGAEKLFFGSGTQLSVL.

The CDR3 loop reads CASSQDRQDFLPEAFF. In nucleotides, the CDR3 is TGCGCCAGCAGCCAAGATCGGCAGGATTTTCTCCCTGAAGCTTTCTTT. The chain uses TRBV4-3 and TRBJ1-1; D ambiguous. CDR1 LGHNA and CDR2 YSLEER come from the germline V gene. The CDR3 spans 16 residues. Trimming took off 0 bases at V and 6 bases at J, with 17 bases between the two ends.

The chain joins TRBV5-4 to TRBJ1-2; D may be TRBD1 (6 bases). Between the trimmed V and J ends, which lost 3 bases and 1 base, there was a span of 10 bases. Germline-derived CDR1 and CDR2 are SGHNT and YYREEE (reference sequence). The CDR3 loop spans 14 amino acids. CDR3: CASSSQGINYGYTF. CDR3 nucleotides: TGTGCCAGCAGCTCTCAGGGGATTAACTATGGCTACACCTTC. The full variable domain, completed using reference TRBV5-4 and TRBJ1-2, is ETGVTQSPTHLIKTRGQQVTLRCSSQSGHNTVSWYQQALGQGPQFIFQYYREEENGRGNFPPRFSGLQFPNYSSELNVNALELDDSALYLCASSSQGINYGYTFGSGTRLTVV.

This sequence joins TRBV2 and TRBJ2-3; no reliable D call. The CDR3 consists of 12 residues. The germline CDR1 and CDR2 sequences are SNHLY and FYNNEI. Between the trimmed V and J ends, which lost 5 bases and 11 bases, there was a span of 14 bases. The CDR3: CASSTHYMLQYF. The CDR3 DNA is TGTGCCAGCAGTACCCACTATATGTTGCAGTATTTT.

This clone was picked up a small number of times. V is TRBV6-4 and J is TRBJ1-1; D unclear. With 2 bases removed from V and 5 bases from J, the gap between germline ends came to 9 bases. Per the germline V gene, CDR1 is MRHNA and CDR2 is SNTAGT. This CDR3 has 13 amino acids. CDR3 protein: CASSDTSWTEAFF. The DNA for the CDR3 is TGTGCCAGCAGTGACACCAGTTGGACTGAAGCTTTCTTT.

CDR3 in amino acids: CASSRSPIAGVETQYF. For the CDR3, the DNA is TGTGCCAGCAGCCGCTCCCCGATTGCGGGGGTAGAGACCCAGTACTTC. This chain uses TRBV5-8 with TRBJ2-5; 7 bases are a match to TRBD2. The CDR3 sequence is 16 residues long. Germline V gene sequence: CDR1 SGHTS, CDR2 YDEGEE. V was clipped by 4 bases and J by 4 bases; unmatched bases: 13.

This chain joins TRBV5-1 and TRBJ1-2; TRBD1 agrees at 7 bases. Germline CDR1 reads SGHRS; CDR2 reads YFSETQ. With 5 bases clipped from V and 6 bases from J, the junction kept 7 bases outside the gene matches. The CDR3 runs to 13 residues. CDR3 protein: CASSRTGEDGYTF. In nucleotides, the CDR3 is TGCGCCAGCAGTCGTACAGGGGAGGATGGCTACACCTTC.

This sequence joins TRBV25-1 and TRBJ1-6, with D maybe TRBD1 (6 bases). CDR3 length: 14 amino acids. The V and J ends lost 3 bases and 7 bases respectively, with 10 bases between them. Germline CDR1 is MGHDK and CDR2 is SYGVNS. The CDR3 sequence: CASSETGGNSPLHF. The CDR3 DNA is TGTGCCAGCAGTGAGACAGGAGGCAATTCACCCCTCCACTTT.

This clone was seen just once. The chain couples TRBV5-6 to TRBJ1-4; D ambiguous. This CDR3 has 15 residues. Germline lookup yields CDR1 SGHDT and CDR2 YYEEEE. V lost 0 bases to trimming and J lost 4 bases, with 10 bases between them. CDR3 sequence: CASSLVGSGNEKLFF. The CDR3 coding sequence is TGTGCCAGCAGCTTGGTAGGCAGCGGTAATGAAAAACTGTTTTTT.

V and J are TRBV2 and TRBJ1-5; a weak D match, TRBD1 (5 bases). Germline V gene sequence: CDR1 SNHLY, CDR2 FYNNEI. The V gene lost 6 bases and the J gene lost 9 bases, with 15 bases spanning the gap. This CDR3 has 13 residues. CDR3 in amino acids: CASRAGPIGPQHF. CDR3 DNA sequence: TGTGCCAGCAGAGCAGGGCCCATAGGGCCCCAGCATTTT. The whole variable domain, remainder taken from reference TRBV2 and TRBJ1-5, is EPEVTQTPSHQVTQMGQEVILRCVPISNHLYFYWYRQILGQKVEFLVSFYNNEISEKSEIFDDQFSVERPDGSNFTLKIRSTKLEDSAMYFCASRAGPIGPQHFGDGTRLSIL.

The chain is built from TRBV9 and TRBJ1-6; 8 nucleotides align to TRBD1. Germline V lookup: CDR1 SGDLS, CDR2 YYNGEE. The V segment lost 2 bases and the J segment 7 bases; nucleotides outside the gene matches: 8. The CDR3 runs to 16 residues. The CDR3 is CASSVDPTGANSPLHF. The CDR3 DNA sequence: TGTGCCAGCAGCGTGGACCCGACAGGGGCGAATTCACCCCTCCACTTT. The whole variable domain, remainder taken from reference TRBV9 and TRBJ1-6, is DSGVTQTPKHLITATGQRVTLRCSPRSGDLSVYWYQQSLDQGLQFLIQYYNGEERAKGNILERFSAQQFPDLHSELNLSSLELGDSALYFCASSVDPTGANSPLHFGNGTRLTVT.

This clone was recorded a few times. The rearrangement links TRBV5-6 to TRBJ1-1, with D unclear. Trimming pared 5 bases from V and 1 base from J, leaving 12 bases between. The length of the CDR3 is 14 residues. CDR1 and CDR2 from the germline V gene are SGHDT and YYEEEE. This CDR3 reads CASRPMGPNTEAFF. CDR3 DNA: TGTGCCAGCAGACCGATGGGCCCGAACACTGAAGCTTTCTTT.

For the CDR3, the DNA is TGTGCCAGCAGCCCGGGGGGGGACGAGCAGTACTTC. Protein product: CASSPGGDEQYF. This chain links TRBV7-6 with TRBJ2-7; 8 nucleotides line up with TRBD2. With V trimmed by 5 bases and J by 5 bases, 2 bases remained unmatched. The CDR3 spans 12 residues. CDR1 SGHVS and CDR2 FNYEAQ come from the germline V gene.

The chain is built from TRBV4-1 and TRBJ1-2, with 7 bases fitting TRBD1. V trimming: 5 bases; J trimming: 0 bases; junction bases outside the gene matches: 9. This CDR3 contains 16 residues. The germline V gene has CDR1 MGHRA and CDR2 YSYEKL. The DNA of the CDR3 is TGCGCCAGCAGCGCCCGCCCCGGGACAGCTAACTATGGCTACACCTTC. This translates into CASSARPGTANYGYTF.

The chain recombines TRBV6-5 with TRBJ1-6; 11 nucleotides align to TRBD1. Germline loops: CDR1 MNHEY, CDR2 SVGAGI. The CDR3 length is 13 residues. J gave up 9 bases and V 10 bases, and 5 bases lay outside the gene matches. The DNA for the CDR3 is TGTGCCACCAGGGACAGGGGGATTTCACCCCTCCACTTT. Protein product: CATRDRGISPLHF.

The chain couples TRBV6-1 to TRBJ1-3, with 7 bases aligning to TRBD1. CDR1 is MNHNS and CDR2 is SASEGT in the germline V gene. V lost 4 bases to trimming and J lost 3 bases; unmatched junction nucleotides: 9. The CDR3 runs 16 residues. CDR3 loop: CASSAPDRKSGNTIYF. DNA for the CDR3: TGTGCCAGCAGTGCTCCGGACAGGAAGAGTGGAAACACCATATATTTT.

This clone is a singleton in its sample. The gene calls are TRBV27 and TRBJ2-7; D uncertain. Trimming took 6 bases from V and 6 from J, leaving 21 bases between them. Germline-derived CDR1 and CDR2 are MNHEY and SMNVEV (reference sequence). CDR3 length equals 15 residues. The CDR3 sequence is CASSSRSKSFGEQYV. CDR3 DNA sequence: TGTGCCAGCAGCTCTCGCTCTAAGTCTTTCGGCGAGCAGTACGTC.

The chain couples TRBV19 to TRBJ2-3; D is unresolved. The ends were cut back, 6 bases at V and 4 bases at J, with 20 bases in the middle. This CDR3 contains 16 residues. Germline loops: CDR1 LNHDA, CDR2 SQIVND (reference sequence). CDR3 bases: TGTGCCAGTAGACCCCCGGGTTATAATCGTCCAGATACGCAGTATTTT. Its protein product is CASRPPGYNRPDTQYF.